The 12 T cell receptor beta chains listed next were all sequenced from one sample in a study of T-cell reconstitution after alpha-beta-depleted transplantation in children. It was with unique molecular identifiers that the TCRbeta library was prepared. Using its own MiXCR run on the PCR reads, TCRdb lists one record per CDR3 protein. The repertoire holds some 260,000 distinct CDR3 sequences, with more than 20% as singletons. The specimen was PBMCs, mostly from graft donor cells, collected 360 days after TCRalphabeta/CD19-depleted stem cell transplant. The receptors were gathered from a female patient aged 2 to 10 who had a stem cell transplant for congenital amegakaryocytic thrombocytopenia, so the T cells may come from the graft donor.

The chain has TRBV4-1 and TRBJ2-3; D remains ambiguous. Trimming removed 0 bases at V and 2 bases at J, with 9 bases between. CDR3 length: 15 amino acids. From germline, CDR1 is MGHRA and CDR2 YSYEKL. CDR3 residues: CASSQEAFNTDTQYF. The DNA of the CDR3 is TGCGCCAGCAGCCAAGAAGCTTTCAACACAGATACGCAGTATTTT.

This clonotype has only a few counts. The chain uses TRBV12-3 or TRBV12-4 and TRBJ2-2, with 9 bases that match TRBD1. This CDR3 has 16 residues. V gave up 5 bases and J gave up 3 bases; unmatched junction bases: 7. The CDR3 DNA is TGTGCCAGCAGTACACCGGGACAGGGCGACACCGGGGAGCTGTTTTTT. Translation: CASSTPGQGDTGELFF.

This clonotype was picked up many times. This chain links TRBV27 with TRBJ2-2, with TRBD1 identical over 7 bases. Trimming removed 4 bases from V and 1 base from J; junction bases left unmatched: 9. The CDR3 is made up of 17 amino acids. Germline assignment: CDR1 MNHEY and CDR2 SMNVEV (reference sequence). The CDR3 nucleotides are TGTGCCAGCAGTTACTCTCCGGGACAGTTGAACACCGGGGAGCTGTTTTTT. Amino acid sequence: CASSYSPGQLNTGELFF.

V is TRBV10-2 and J is TRBJ2-5; tentative D call: TRBD1 (5 bases). This CDR3 has 14 amino acids. Trimming took off 4 bases at V and 6 bases at J, with 15 bases between the two ends. Germline V CDR1 and CDR2: WSHSY, SAAADI. The DNA of the CDR3 is TGCGCCAGCAGTGGGGGCCAGCCTGGCAAGACCCAGTACTTC. Translating gives CASSGGQPGKTQYF.

This clonotype turned up a few times. V is TRBV15 and J is TRBJ2-5, with D possibly matching TRBD1 (6 bases). This CDR3 spans 15 amino acids. The V gene's germline CDR1 is LNHNV and CDR2 YYDKDF (reference sequence). V was cut by 0 bases and J by 5 bases, with 13 bases left in between. The CDR3 sequence: CATSREQGAAETQYF. In DNA, the CDR3 is TGTGCCACCAGCAGAGAACAGGGTGCGGCGGAGACCCAGTACTTC.

In this sample, this clonotype turned up a few times. This chain joins TRBV20-1 and TRBJ1-5; D is possibly TRBD1 (5 bases). The CDR3 runs to 13 residues. With 1 base removed from V and 7 bases from J, the gap between germline ends came to 11 bases. Germline V CDR1 and CDR2: DFQATT, SNEGSKA (reference sequence). In nucleotides, the CDR3 is TGCAGTGCTAGAGGGGGGAAGGGACAGCCCCAGCATTTT. Its translation: CSARGGKGQPQHF.

The gene calls are TRBV15 and TRBJ1-2, with D uncertain. V lost 0 bases to trimming and J lost 5 bases, with 10 bases between them. The CDR3 is made up of 14 amino acids. CDR1 and CDR2 from the germline V gene are LNHNV and YYDKDF (reference sequence). The CDR3 nucleotides read TGTGCCACCAGCAGAGAAGGCCAGGATTATGGCTACACCTTC. Protein product: CATSREGQDYGYTF. The whole variable domain, filled in from reference TRBV15 and TRBJ1-2, reads DAMVIQNPRYQVTQFGKPVTLSCSQTLNHNVMYWYQQKSSQAPKLLFHYYDKDFNNEADTPDNFQSRRPNTSFCFLDIRSPGLGDTAMYLCATSREGQDYGYTFGSGTRLTVV.

This clonotype was counted between two and nine times. The V gene is TRBV11-2, the J gene TRBJ2-7; unclear D gene. The V end was cut by 0 bases, the J end by 2 bases, with 8 bases between. The CDR3 has 14 residues. Germline CDR1 reads SGHAT; CDR2 reads FQNNGV. CDR3 loop: CASSLDLGTYEQYF. Written as DNA, the CDR3 is TGTGCCAGCAGCTTAGACTTGGGTACCTACGAGCAGTACTTC.

This rearrangement joins TRBV7-2 to TRBJ2-7; D might be TRBD2 (5 bases). This CDR3 has 16 residues. The V end lost 0 bases, the J end lost 4 bases, and 16 bases lay between the germline ends. Germline V gene lookup returns CDR1 SGHTA and CDR2 FQGNSA. The CDR3 protein is CASSLAATGINYEQYF. The CDR3, as DNA: TGTGCCAGCAGCTTAGCGGCGACCGGGATAAATTACGAGCAGTACTTC.

The table lists this clonotype with a few counts. The CDR3 coding sequence is TGTGCCAGCAGTCAACCAGGGGGCGTGCGGTATGGCTACACCTTC. Translating gives CASSQPGGVRYGYTF. The chain employs TRBV3-1 and TRBJ1-2; 8 bases agree with TRBD1. The CDR3 spans 15 residues. V was pared by 6 bases and J by 5 bases, with 11 bases of the junction left unmatched. From germline, CDR1 is LGHDT and CDR2 YNNKEL (reference sequence).

Here the CDR3 DNA reads TGTGCCAGCAGTGAGATCAGGGGACTTTACAATGAGCAGTTCTTC. Translating gives CASSEIRGLYNEQFF. The rearrangement joins TRBV2 to TRBJ2-1; D possibly matches TRBD1 or TRBD2 (6 bases each). Germline assignment: CDR1 SNHLY and CDR2 FYNNEI. The CDR3 runs 15 residues. V lost 3 bases to trimming and J lost 4 bases, with 13 bases between them.

A few counts support this clonotype. The chain carries TRBV4-1 and TRBJ1-1; D unresolved. This CDR3 contains 14 residues. Germline values: CDR1 MGHRA, CDR2 YSYEKL. Trimming pared 3 bases from V and 6 bases from J, leaving 14 bases between. The CDR3 region is CASSHTLEGAEAFF. The CDR3 bases are TGCGCCAGCAGCCACACCCTCGAGGGTGCTGAAGCTTTCTTT.